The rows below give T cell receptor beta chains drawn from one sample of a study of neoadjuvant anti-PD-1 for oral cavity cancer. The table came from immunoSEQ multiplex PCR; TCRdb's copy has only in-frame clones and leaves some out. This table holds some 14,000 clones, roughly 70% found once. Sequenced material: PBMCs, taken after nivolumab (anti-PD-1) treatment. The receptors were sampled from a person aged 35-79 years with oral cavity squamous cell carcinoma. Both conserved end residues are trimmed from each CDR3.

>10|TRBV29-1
SVAGDYETQY
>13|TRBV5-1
ASSLGDSLSYEQY
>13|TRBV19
ASTPTSGSTDTQY
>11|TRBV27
ASSLQGETEAF
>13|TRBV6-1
ASSEEGASNQPQH
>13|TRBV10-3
AISEEGLTKGTQY
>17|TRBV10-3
AISEPGRGGTLFNQPQH
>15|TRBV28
ASNGGPGQGINYGYT
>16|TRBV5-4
ASSLGPEVGLRTDTQY
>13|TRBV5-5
ASSLGLPGNQPQH
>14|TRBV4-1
ASSQVRLLAPYEQY
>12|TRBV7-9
ASSLGLASGEQY
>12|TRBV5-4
ASSLGQPLTEAF
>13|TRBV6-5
ASRPGLAELYEQY
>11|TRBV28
ASSAGGLVGYT
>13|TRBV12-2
ASRPRLSGPDTQY
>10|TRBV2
ASRAYTDTQY
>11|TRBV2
ASTPTVYNEQF
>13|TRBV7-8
ASSIHQGPNEKLF
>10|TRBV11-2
ASSSQGREQY
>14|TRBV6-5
ASSYSRTFSGNTIY
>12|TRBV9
ASSRTPDESWQY
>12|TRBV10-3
AISESTRSDEQY
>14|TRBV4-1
ASSRPGASGGNEQF
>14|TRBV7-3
ASSLEGTEVNNEQF
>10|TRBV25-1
ASSESEGEQY
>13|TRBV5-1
ASSQGGLAQETQY
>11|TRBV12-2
ASRGGSGNTIY
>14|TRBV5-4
ASSGGGTGEGLEQY
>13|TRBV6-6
ASSRDRGTGYEQY
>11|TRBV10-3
ATTTTGKYEQY
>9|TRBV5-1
ASSLTDEQF
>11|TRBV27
ASSLAPSYEQY